One sample yielded the 3 T cell receptor beta chains listed below, sequenced in a study of radiation and T cells in renal cell carcinoma. Sequencing was performed with immunoSEQ multiplex PCR; in TCRdb, only in-frame clones are kept and a portion is missing. In the table there are 15,000 to 20,000 clones, about 56% of which are singletons. Documented treatment: 15 Gy SBRT to primary tumor, nephrectomy 4 weeks later. Sequencing used tumor tissue, obtained from a patient whose treatment included radiotherapy and nephrectomy. The source of these receptors is a man aged 50 to 59 with renal cell carcinoma.

This chain joins TRBV30 and TRBJ2-4; the D gene is possibly TRBD2 (5 bases). V lost 5 bases to trimming and J lost 0 bases, with 14 bases between them. The CDR3 consists of 15 residues. Germline CDR1 is GTSNPN and CDR2 is SVGIG (reference sequence). CDR3 in amino acids: CAWEGPGVAKNIQYF. The CDR3 nucleotides read TGTGCCTGGGAGGGCCCTGGGGTAGCCAAAAACATTCAGTACTTC.

This clone is labeled medium-sized. This rearrangement joins TRBV6-1 to TRBJ1-2, with D hard to call. The ends were cut back, 2 bases at V and 4 bases at J, with 11 bases in the middle. In germline, CDR1 is MNHNS, CDR2 SASEGT. The CDR3 runs to 14 residues. In DNA, the CDR3 is TGTGCCAGCAGTGAACCCCCGGGGATCTATGGCTACACCTTC. Amino acid sequence: CASSEPPGIYGYTF.

This clone was counted between two and nine times. The rearrangement links TRBV7-9 to TRBJ2-1; the D gene is possibly TRBD2 (6 bases). Trimming removed 9 bases from V and 2 bases from J, with 14 bases in between. This CDR3 contains 14 residues. From germline, CDR1 is SEHNR and CDR2 FQNEAQ (reference sequence). The CDR3 is CASHSGGAYNEQFF. CDR3 DNA sequence: TGTGCCAGTCACAGCGGAGGGGCCTACAATGAGCAGTTCTTC.